These T cell receptor beta chains were read from a single sample in a study of T cell changes during pregnancy in multiple sclerosis. This table comes from immunoSEQ multiplex PCR, and its TCRdb copy is limited to in-frame clones, with some not included. The profile shows around 110,000 clones, about 90% of them singletons. Here the sequenced sample was peripheral blood, taken after pregnancy. These TCRs come from a female donor with multiple sclerosis, enrolled in a pregnancy study. The CDR3 runs from the conserved cysteine through the conserved F or W. Fields, in order: V gene, D gene, J gene, clone size, CDR3 DNA, CDR3 protein. The D gene is left open where the match is weak. Size is omitted from some rows. Given values are once, few, many or a class for expanded clones.

V: TRBV30; D: TRBD2; J: TRBJ2-7; size: -; DNA: TGTGCCTGGAGTGTAGGTGGGACTACGGACGAGCAGTACTTC; CDR3: CAWSVGGTTDEQYF
V: TRBV6-1; D: -; J: TRBJ2-3; size: -; DNA: TGTGCCAGCAGTGTATCGTTGGGGGGGCCCCCAGATACGCAGTATTTT; CDR3: CASSVSLGGPPDTQYF
V: TRBV28; D: -; J: TRBJ2-3; size: -; DNA: TGTGCCAGCAGTTTCGGATACGGGATGCAGGGGAGAACTACGAGACCCGAGTACTCAGATACGCAGTATTTT; CDR3: CASSFGYGMQGRTTRPEYSDTQYF
V: TRBV28; D: TRBD2; J: TRBJ2-5; size: -; DNA: TGTGCCAGCAAAGAAAGCGGGAGAGAGACCCAGTACTTC; CDR3: CASKESGRETQYF
V: TRBV21-1; D: -; J: TRBJ1-5; size: -; DNA: TGTGCCAGCAGCAATCCGTGGGGCACACAGGGGAGGAAAAATCAGCCCCAGCATTTT; CDR3: CASSNPWGTQGRKNQPQHF
V: TRBV27; D: TRBD2; J: TRBJ2-3; size: -; DNA: TGTGCCAGCAGGAAAAGCGGGAGGTTACTCACAGATACGCAGTATTTT; CDR3: CASRKSGRLLTDTQYF
V: TRBV13; D: TRBD1; J: TRBJ1-5; size: -; DNA: TGTGCCAGCTCCCGGGGGAGGGACAGGTATCAGCCCCAGCATTTT; CDR3: CASSRGRDRYQPQHF
V: TRBV9; D: TRBD2; J: TRBJ2-5; size: -; DNA: TGTGCCAGCAGCTTTAGCTCAGGACTAGCGGGGGCGGCCCAGTACTTC; CDR3: CASSFSSGLAGAAQYF
V: TRBV2; D: -; J: TRBJ1-2; size: once; DNA: TGTGCCAGCAGTGAATCCCTGGGAGACTATGGCTACACCTTC; CDR3: CASSESLGDYGYTF
V: TRBV29-1; D: -; J: TRBJ1-3; size: -; DNA: TGCAGCGCTATCTTCCCGACGGGGGACTCTGGAAACACCATATATTTT; CDR3: CSAIFPTGDSGNTIYF
V: TRBV19; D: TRBD1; J: TRBJ1-3; size: -; DNA: TGTGCCAGTAGTAGCCACCGGGACAGCTTTGGAAACACCATATATTTT; CDR3: CASSSHRDSFGNTIYF
V: TRBV19; D: TRBD2; J: TRBJ2-6; size: -; DNA: TGTGCCAGTAGTCCCAGGACTAGTACCGCCAACGTCCTGACTTTC; CDR3: CASSPRTSTANVLTF
V: TRBV29-1; D: -; J: TRBJ2-3; size: -; DNA: TGCAGCGTTTTAGTCACAGATACGCAGTATTTT; CDR3: CSVLVTDTQYF
V: TRBV7-3; D: -; J: TRBJ2-3; size: -; DNA: TGTGCCAGCAGCTTAAACGCGGCGGGACCCGGCACAGATACGCAGTATTTT; CDR3: CASSLNAAGPGTDTQYF
V: TRBV18; D: -; J: TRBJ1-2; size: -; DNA: TGTGCCAGCTCACCTTATGAGGCAGGGGAGGGCTACACCTTC; CDR3: CASSPYEAGEGYTF
V: TRBV27; D: -; J: TRBJ1-5; size: -; DNA: TGTGCCAGCAGTTTAGAAGGCGCCAGGGGAGGCAATCAGCCCCAGCATTTT; CDR3: CASSLEGARGGNQPQHF
V: TRBV30; D: TRBD1; J: TRBJ2-1; size: -; DNA: TGTGCCTGGAGTGTACGAGTACAGGGGAATGAGCAGTTCTTC; CDR3: CAWSVRVQGNEQFF
V: TRBV18; D: TRBD1; J: TRBJ1-1; size: -; DNA: TGTGCCAGCTCACCACCGGGACAGGGATTTTTGAGGACTGAAGCTTTCTTT; CDR3: CASSPPGQGFLRTEAFF
V: TRBV6-4; D: -; J: TRBJ1-5; size: once; DNA: TGTGCCAGCCTAACAGGGTGGTGTCAGCCCCAGCATTTT; CDR3: CASLTGWCQPQHF
V: TRBV5-6; D: TRBD2; J: TRBJ2-1; size: -; DNA: TGTGCCAGCCATGGAGCGGGGCCTAGGAGCTACAATGAGCAGTTCTTC; CDR3: CASHGAGPRSYNEQFF
V: TRBV25-1; D: -; J: TRBJ2-1; size: -; DNA: TGTGCCAGCAGTGAATTCGGCTACAATGAGCAGTTCTTC; CDR3: CASSEFGYNEQFF
V: TRBV2; D: -; J: TRBJ2-7; size: -; DNA: TGTGCCAGCTCTCCTTATAGCGATTCCTACGAGCAGTACTTC; CDR3: CASSPYSDSYEQYF
V: TRBV19; D: TRBD2; J: TRBJ2-5; size: -; DNA: TGTGCCAGTAGCTCGTTTGGGGAGCGGGGAGAGACCCAGTACTTC; CDR3: CASSSFGERGETQYF
V: TRBV5-6; D: TRBD2; J: TRBJ2-2; size: -; DNA: TGTGCCAGCAGCTTTGGGGGGGCCGGGGAGCTGTTTTTT; CDR3: CASSFGGAGELFF
V: TRBV6-4; D: TRBD1; J: TRBJ2-7; size: -; DNA: TGTGCCAGCAGTGTCGACAGGGTTTCAGAGCAGTACTTC; CDR3: CASSVDRVSEQYF
V: TRBV27; D: TRBD1; J: TRBJ1-4; size: -; DNA: TGTGCCAGCAGTTTAAAACCCCCCAGGGACAGGGAAAAACTGTTTTTT; CDR3: CASSLKPPRDREKLFF
V: TRBV27; D: TRBD2; J: TRBJ2-1; size: once; DNA: TGTGCCAGCAGTCGTCCGGGGACTACGGTTTCCTACAATGAGCAGTTCTTC; CDR3: CASSRPGTTVSYNEQFF
V: TRBV28; D: -; J: TRBJ1-2; size: -; DNA: TGTGCCAGCAGTTCCCCCGAGGAGGAGAGAAACTATGGCTACACCTTC; CDR3: CASSSPEEERNYGYTF
V: TRBV11-2; D: -; J: TRBJ2-1; size: -; DNA: TGTGCCAGCAGCTTACTCGGGGGCTCCTACAATGAGCAGTTCTTC; CDR3: CASSLLGGSYNEQFF
V: TRBV27; D: TRBD2; J: TRBJ2-7; size: -; DNA: TGTGCCAGCAGTCTCGGGACTAGCGGCTACGAGCAGTACTTC; CDR3: CASSLGTSGYEQYF
V: TRBV27; D: TRBD2; J: TRBJ2-3; size: -; DNA: TGTGCCAGCAGTACCCGGAGAAGCGGGGTTAGTACAGATACGCAGTATTTT; CDR3: CASSTRRSGVSTDTQYF
V: TRBV5-6; D: TRBD1; J: TRBJ2-6; size: -; DNA: TGTGCCAGCAGCTTGGACAGGGGATCGGGGCCTGGGGCCAACGTCCTGACTTTC; CDR3: CASSLDRGSGPGANVLTF
V: TRBV9; D: TRBD1; J: TRBJ1-2; size: few; DNA: TGTGCCAGCAGCGTAGGGGACAGGGTTGGGGGCTACACCTTC; CDR3: CASSVGDRVGGYTF
V: TRBV6-5; D: TRBD1; J: TRBJ1-2; size: -; DNA: TGTGCCAGCAGTTACGGAGGGACAGGGGAAACTGGCTACACCTTC; CDR3: CASSYGGTGETGYTF
V: TRBV5-6; D: -; J: TRBJ1-5; size: -; DNA: TGTGCCAGCAGCTTGAGGAGAGATAGCAATCAGCCCCAGCATTTT; CDR3: CASSLRRDSNQPQHF
V: TRBV5-6; D: TRBD1; J: TRBJ1-3; size: -; DNA: TGTGCCAGCAGCCGGGACAGGGGGGGAAACACCATATATTTT; CDR3: CASSRDRGGNTIYF
V: TRBV7-2; D: -; J: TRBJ2-5; size: -; DNA: TGTGCCAGCAGCTTAGGGGTAGCGGCCACCCAAGAGACCCAGTACTTC; CDR3: CASSLGVAATQETQYF
V: TRBV11-3; D: -; J: TRBJ2-2; size: -; DNA: TGTGCCAGCAGCTTAGGACAGCCCAACACCGGGGAGCTGTTTTTT; CDR3: CASSLGQPNTGELFF
V: TRBV7-8; D: -; J: TRBJ1-5; size: -; DNA: TGTGCCAGCAGCCCGATTAGGGGCATGGGCAATCAGCCCCAGCATTTT; CDR3: CASSPIRGMGNQPQHF
V: TRBV2; D: TRBD1; J: TRBJ2-1; size: -; DNA: TGTGCCAGCAGCGTCGGACAGGGGGCAACTTCTAACAATGAGCAGTTCTTC; CDR3: CASSVGQGATSNNEQFF
V: TRBV5-5; D: TRBD1; J: TRBJ2-7; size: -; DNA: TGTGCCAGCAGGTTTGCACAGGGGGCCTACGAGCAGTACTTC; CDR3: CASRFAQGAYEQYF
V: TRBV7-9; D: -; J: TRBJ2-1; size: -; DNA: TGTGCCGGACAGACAGGACTCTCCTACAATGAGCAGTTCTTC; CDR3: CAGQTGLSYNEQFF
V: TRBV11-2; D: TRBD1; J: TRBJ1-5; size: -; DNA: TGTGCCAGCAGCCCCCAACCCTCAGGGGGCGAGCCCCAGCATTTT; CDR3: CASSPQPSGGEPQHF
V: TRBV9; D: -; J: TRBJ2-1; size: -; DNA: TGTGCCAGCAGTAGCGCCAGCTCCTACAATGAGCAGTTCTTC; CDR3: CASSSASSYNEQFF
V: TRBV23-1; D: TRBD1; J: TRBJ1-1; size: -; DNA: TGCGCCAGCAGTCAATCGGAGGGGGCGAACACTGAAGCTTTCTTT; CDR3: CASSQSEGANTEAFF
V: TRBV6-1; D: TRBD2; J: TRBJ2-1; size: -; DNA: TGTGCCAGCAGCCGCCAGCGGGAGGCGAATGAGCAGTTCTTC; CDR3: CASSRQREANEQFF
V: TRBV10-3; D: TRBD1; J: TRBJ2-2; size: -; DNA: TGTGCCATCAACGGACAGGGGAAGAACACCGGGGAGCTGTTTTTT; CDR3: CAINGQGKNTGELFF
V: TRBV5-1; D: TRBD2; J: TRBJ2-2; size: -; DNA: TGCGCCAGCGGACTAGCGGGATCCACCGGGGAGCTGTTTTTT; CDR3: CASGLAGSTGELFF
V: TRBV5-3; D: -; J: TRBJ1-2; size: -; DNA: TGTGCCAGAAGCTCTTGCGGGAACAACTATGGCTACACCTTC; CDR3: CARSSCGNNYGYTF
V: TRBV5-1; D: TRBD1; J: TRBJ2-3; size: once; DNA: TGCGCCAGCAGCCAAGGACAGGGCGCAGATACGCAGTATTTT; CDR3: CASSQGQGADTQYF